This T cell receptor (beta chain) was documented in a study of beta chain features in type 1 diabetes. Whole-study findings and limits: Moderate but significant shortening of TCRB CDR3s was recorded in all four CD4+ subsets from Type 1 diabetes patients.

V was trimmed by 3 bases and J by 5 bases, leaving 10 bases between them. Germline CDR1 is SGHTA and CDR2 is FQGNSA. The CDR3 runs to 13 residues. TCRB transcripts that were expressed got sequenced, as all of the isolated RNA had been reverse transcribed. About 3.4 million reads per sample on average were obtained from naive, central memory and regulatory T cell samples. Libraries were prepared by immunoSEQ multiplex PCR; TCRdb keeps only in-frame clonotypes and omits some of them. This table has about 660,000 clones, about an eighth appearing once. As to this clone: As yet, its antigen is unknown.

This sequence originates from a young man with type 1 diabetes. Input material: naive CD4+ T cells from blood. The gene calls are TRBV7-2 and TRBJ2-5; D uncertain. The DNA for the CDR3 is TGTGCCAGCAGCTTCTTAGGCGAGGAGACCCAGTACTTC. Its translation: CASSFLGEETQYF. The full variable domain, in which reference TRBV7-2 and TRBJ2-5 provide the parts outside the CDR3, is GAGVSQSPSNKVTEKGKDVELRCDPISGHTALYWYRQSLGQGLEFLIYFQGNSAPDKSGLPSDRFSAERTGGSVSTLTIQRTQQEDSAVYLCASSFLGEETQYFGPGTRLLVL.